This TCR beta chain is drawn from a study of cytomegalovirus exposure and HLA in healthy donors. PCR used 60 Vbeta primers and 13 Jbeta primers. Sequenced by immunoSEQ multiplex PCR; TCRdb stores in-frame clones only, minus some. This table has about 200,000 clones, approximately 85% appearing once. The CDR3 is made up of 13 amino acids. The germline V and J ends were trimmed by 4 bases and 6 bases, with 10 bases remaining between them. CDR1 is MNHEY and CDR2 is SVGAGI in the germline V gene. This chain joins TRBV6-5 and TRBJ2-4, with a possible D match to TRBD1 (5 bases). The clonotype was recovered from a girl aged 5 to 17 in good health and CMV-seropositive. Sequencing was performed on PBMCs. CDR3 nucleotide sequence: TGTGCCAGCAGTTTCCAGGGAAGAAACATTCAGTACTTC. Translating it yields CASSFQGRNIQYF.